Listed below are T cell receptor beta chains from one sample, sequenced in a study of CD8+ T cells in alopecia areata. Assay: immunoSEQ multiplex PCR; the TCRdb copy retains only in-frame clones and omits some. The data hold 150,000 or so clones, with 50% to 75% observed a single time. The sequencing here drew on CD4+ T cells sorted from blood, taken at week 56, from a patient treated with tofacitinib. These receptors were obtained from a human donor with alopecia areata. The CDR3 runs from the conserved cysteine through the conserved F or W. Each record gives: J gene, V gene, D gene, CDR3 protein. D genes are given only for firm matches.

TRBJ2-5 | TRBV10-3 | TRBD2 | CAISEGLAGFETQYF
TRBJ2-5 | TRBV5-4 | - | CASSSGRSEGETQYF
TRBJ2-3 | TRBV29-1 | TRBD2 | CSVDSAGGNTDTQYF
TRBJ2-7 | TRBV9 | TRBD1 | CASSGTGGYEQYF
TRBJ2-3 | TRBV9 | - | CASSISASLTDTQYF
TRBJ2-3 | TRBV6-1 | TRBD1 | CASRPQGTDTQYF
TRBJ2-1 | TRBV5-5 | TRBD2 | CASSLAGGGWNEQFF
TRBJ1-6 | TRBV27 | - | CASSEVKGTPLHF
TRBJ2-1 | TRBV7-2 | TRBD2 | CASRSSGGAHNEQFF
TRBJ2-1 | TRBV29-1 | - | CSVGAFYNYNEQFF
TRBJ1-2 | TRBV29-1 | - | CSVRPTITHNYGYTF
TRBJ2-3 | TRBV5-1 | TRBD2 | CASSSGLAGGPDTQYF
TRBJ1-6 | TRBV5-6 | TRBD1 | CASSLLGQGGSPLHF
TRBJ2-7 | TRBV29-1 | - | CSVEDHTGYEQYF
TRBJ2-1 | TRBV7-9 | - | CASSFIQGRTFF
TRBJ2-5 | TRBV5-1 | - | CASSVQETQYF
TRBJ2-3 | TRBV29-1 | - | CSAGPDTQYF
TRBJ1-2 | TRBV29-1 | - | CSTRGDGPNYGYTF
TRBJ1-6 | TRBV30 | - | CAWSYQGYSPLHF
TRBJ1-2 | TRBV9 | - | CASSASEGSGYGYTF
TRBJ1-4 | TRBV5-1 | - | CASSLERHEKLFF
TRBJ2-5 | TRBV5-1 | TRBD2 | CASSRSASGGRSQETQYF
TRBJ1-1 | TRBV2 | - | CASSPSRVSEAFF
TRBJ2-1 | TRBV14 | - | CASSQGGETPQFF
TRBJ2-1 | TRBV18 | TRBD1 | CASSRWDRGEYNEQFF
TRBJ1-1 | TRBV6-5 | TRBD1 | CASKIGQGAPEAFF
TRBJ1-5 | TRBV7-2 | - | CASSLDSNQPQHF
TRBJ2-5 | TRBV4-2 | - | CASSHAGRGLTPQETQYF
TRBJ2-5 | TRBV5-6 | - | CASSPPTREETQYF
TRBJ2-1 | TRBV7-8 | - | CASSSRFQGEGYNEQFF
TRBJ1-5 | TRBV5-5 | TRBD1 | CASSAATGVSNQPQHF
TRBJ1-5 | TRBV7-2 | - | CASSLAGGSGQPQHF
TRBJ2-5 | TRBV4-1 | - | CASSQDGKAGEETQYF
TRBJ1-1 | TRBV20-1 | - | CSARNPAEAFF
TRBJ2-1 | TRBV20-1 | TRBD2 | CSARGGNEQFF
TRBJ1-1 | TRBV4-2 | - | CASSQDIKNTEAFF
TRBJ1-2 | TRBV5-6 | - | CASSLVGNYGYTF
TRBJ1-2 | TRBV15 | TRBD1 | CATSTRTGGGYTF
TRBJ1-2 | TRBV7-9 | - | CASSRLGQGVYGYTF
TRBJ2-5 | TRBV30 | TRBD1 | CAWSRTGGGETQYF
TRBJ2-7 | TRBV1 | - | CTSSQDRHEQYF
TRBJ1-2 | TRBV9 | - | CASSVSSANYGYTF
TRBJ2-3 | TRBV5-1 | - | CASSLGTSTDTQYF
TRBJ1-2 | TRBV7-9 | TRBD1 | CASSPAGQFYGYTF
TRBJ2-1 | TRBV4-2 | - | CASSQDSFREQFF
TRBJ1-5 | TRBV29-1 | - | CSVGWPQHF
TRBJ2-3 | TRBV27 | - | CASSPPTLHRADTQYF
TRBJ2-5 | TRBV29-1 | - | CSVGGYQETQYF
TRBJ1-2 | TRBV6-1 | - | CASSRGPTANYGYTF
TRBJ1-4 | TRBV7-9 | - | CASSLGTSREKLFF
TRBJ2-5 | TRBV5-4 | TRBD2 | CASSLAGSGGLETQYF